The TCR beta chain under discussion was sequenced for a study of T-cell memory formation after mild COVID-19 (dated by TCRdb to the early 2020s). For context, the study as a whole: TCR sequence clusters from the two donors were largely donor specific. In two donors, T-cell clones that expanded and contracted after mild COVID-19 were tracked by sequencing TCRalpha and TCRbeta repertoires over time. The cohort comprised two young, previously healthy adult volunteers, one female and one male. The paper's findings and limits, for the study overall: Some responding clones were detected in pre-infection memory, suggesting pre-existing cross-reactive memory T cells joined the SARS-CoV-2 response. Contracting CD4+ clones appeared mostly in the CM and EM memory subsets, whereas CD8+ clones were enriched in EMRA. The second-wave clones that peaked on day 37 were not confirmed to be SARS-CoV-2 specific. From day 15 to 85, contracting clones showed balanced CD4/CD8 phenotypes, whereas a second wave of clones that expanded from day 15 to 37 leaned towards CD4+. Only a couple of mild cases were covered by the study, and larger cohorts that include severe cases with pre-infection samples were considered necessary.

Ficoll-Paque density gradient centrifugation was used to isolate PBMCs. Sequencing instrument: Illumina NovaSeq 6000. TCRalpha and TCRbeta cDNA libraries were constructed by 5'RACE with constant-segment primers, with sample barcodes and unique molecular identifiers being introduced. Trizol reagent was used to extract RNA from every sample. Amplification of the libraries took two PCR steps, and the second step added a second sample barcode plus Illumina TruSeq adapters. Sequencing of libraries was performed on an Illumina NovaSeq with 2 x 150 bp paired-end reads. Under the source paper's analysis protocol: Reads were demultiplexed and collapsed into UMI-guided consensus sequences with migec v1.2.7. Using mixcr v2.1.11, the UMI consensuses were aligned to TRA and TRB V and J templates and assembled into clonotypes. A clonotype was counted as expanded or contracted only if both edgeR and NoisET called the change significant, with noise models trained on biological replicates. For edgeR calls, the thresholds were a false discovery rate-adjusted p below 0.01 and a log2 fold-change of 1. As an exploratory analysis of dynamics, max-normalized trajectories of the 1000 most abundant clonotypes were examined by PCA with hierarchical clustering. Separately sequenced CD4+ and CD8+ repertoires were used to assign a CD4 or CD8 phenotype to each responding clone. TCRdb handled the public reads itself, with Q25 trimming in fastp and clone calling in MiXCR, and kept productive beta chains. Identical CDR3 protein sequences are pooled into one entry, listed with their most common genes and DNA. TCRdb assigned the V and J calls; the authors' analysis was not used. The sample table lists about 38,000 distinct CDR3 sequences, 9.5% to 12% of them with a count of one. The top ten hold roughly 27% of the sample.

The CDR3 sequence holds 14 residues, the cysteine and phenylalanine included. Only CDR3 DNA remains: 42 bases, in frame from the first base. Deletion took 8 bases off V and 4 bases off J, with a span of 17 bases between the germline ends. CDR1 and CDR2 are drawn from the germline V gene: LGHNA, YSLEER. There are many counts of this clonotype. The antigen it recognizes is unknown. Base qualities are not provided; no much larger clone lies one nucleotide away. This sequence uses TRBV4-3 and TRBJ2-5, with no confident D gene call. This clonotype was sampled from a man younger than 35 who had mild COVID-19 (a few samples of this study predate the infection). The sample titles of this study are shuffled in the database, so cell type and time point are left out; the donor was told from shared clones. Sequenced material: PBMCs or a T cell subset sorted from them (not recorded which). The encoded CDR3 is CASALVITGETQYF. At the DNA level, the sequence is TGCGCCAGCGCACTGGTAATAACGGGAGAGACCCAGTACTTC.